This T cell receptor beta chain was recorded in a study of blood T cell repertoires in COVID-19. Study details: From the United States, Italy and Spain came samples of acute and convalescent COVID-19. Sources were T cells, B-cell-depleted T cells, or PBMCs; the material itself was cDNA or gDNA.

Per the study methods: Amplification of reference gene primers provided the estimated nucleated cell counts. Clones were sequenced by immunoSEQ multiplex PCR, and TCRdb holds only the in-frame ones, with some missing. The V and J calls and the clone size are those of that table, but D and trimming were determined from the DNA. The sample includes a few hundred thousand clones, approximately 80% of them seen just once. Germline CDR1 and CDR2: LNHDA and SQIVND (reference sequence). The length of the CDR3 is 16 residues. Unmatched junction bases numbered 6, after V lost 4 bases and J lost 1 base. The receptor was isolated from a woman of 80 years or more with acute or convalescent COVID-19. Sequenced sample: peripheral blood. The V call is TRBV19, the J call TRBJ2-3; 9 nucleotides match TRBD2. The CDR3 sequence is CASSRPSSGGTDTQYF. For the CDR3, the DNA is TGTGCCAGTAGTAGGCCCTCTAGCGGGGGCACAGATACGCAGTATTTT.